The clone carrying this T cell receptor beta chain came up many times. In the library, individual cDNA molecules carried attached unique molecular identifiers. In TCRdb, the 5' RACE reads were re-called with MiXCR into one record per CDR3 protein. The table shows over 50,000 distinct CDR3 sequences, with around 13% occurring only once. V was cut by 1 base and J by 6 bases, with 16 bases left in between. Germline CDR1 KGHSH, CDR2 LQKENI. The CDR3 contains 17 residues. These data come from a study of early T cells in non-severe SARS-CoV-2 infection. The chain uses TRBV18 and TRBJ1-6, with no clear D. Sequencing used whole blood. The origin of this receptor is an adult who was a healthcare worker with PCR-confirmed SARS-CoV-2 infection or an uninfected control (not recorded which). CDR3 sequence reads: CASSPLPGEGLNSPLHF. The CDR3 nucleotides are TGTGCCAGCTCACCACTCCCGGGAGAGGGTCTTAATTCACCCCTCCACTTT.